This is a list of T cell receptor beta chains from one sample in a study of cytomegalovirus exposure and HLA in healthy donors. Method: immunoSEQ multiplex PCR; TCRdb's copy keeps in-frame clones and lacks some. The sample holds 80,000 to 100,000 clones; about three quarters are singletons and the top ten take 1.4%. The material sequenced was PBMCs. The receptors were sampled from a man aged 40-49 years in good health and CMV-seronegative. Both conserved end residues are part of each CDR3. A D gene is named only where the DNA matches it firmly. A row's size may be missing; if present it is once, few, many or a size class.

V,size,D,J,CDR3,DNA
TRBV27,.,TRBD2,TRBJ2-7,CASSPGLAYSGQYF,TGTGCCAGCAGTCCGGGACTAGCTTATAGCGGGCAGTACTTC
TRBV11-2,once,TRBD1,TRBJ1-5,CASSARTGGAGGQPQHF,TGTGCCAGCAGCGCACGGACAGGGGGCGCGGGAGGTCAGCCCCAGCATTTT
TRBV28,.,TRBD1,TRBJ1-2,CASRYLDRVYGYTF,TGTGCCAGCAGATACCTCGACAGGGTCTATGGCTACACCTTC
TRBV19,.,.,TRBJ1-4,CASSKGLNEKLFF,TGTGCCAGTAGTAAAGGACTTAATGAAAAACTGTTTTTT
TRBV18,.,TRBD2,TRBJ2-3,CASSDLRGGTDTQYF,TGTGCCAGCTCAGACCTTCGGGGGGGCACAGATACGCAGTATTTT
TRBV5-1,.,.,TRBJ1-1,CASSLTLTVMNTEAFF,TGCGCCAGCAGCTTGACCCTGACAGTCATGAACACTGAAGCTTTCTTT
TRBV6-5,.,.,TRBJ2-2,CASSYTGGGELFF,TGTGCCAGCAGTTACACTGGAGGGGGGGAGCTGTTTTTT
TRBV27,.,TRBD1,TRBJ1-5,CASSRGGQLSNQPQHF,TGTGCCAGCAGCCGAGGGGGCCAACTTAGCAATCAGCCCCAGCATTTT
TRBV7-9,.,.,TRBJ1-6,CSSSPHRDIYNSPLHF,TGTTCCAGCAGCCCGCACCGGGACATATATAATTCACCCCTCCACTTT
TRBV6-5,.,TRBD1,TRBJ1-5,CASSSRQGSNQPQHF,TGTGCCAGCAGTTCCCGACAGGGCAGCAATCAGCCCCAGCATTTT
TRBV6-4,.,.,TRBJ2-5,CASSVNAGAKTQYF,TGTGCCAGCAGTGTCAATGCAGGGGCCAAGACCCAGTACTTC
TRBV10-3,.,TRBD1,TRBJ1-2,CAISEEIQGKDRDGYTF,TGTGCCATCAGTGAGGAAATACAGGGGAAGGATCGGGATGGCTACACCTTC